This TCR beta chain was recovered during a study of breast tumors, draining lymph nodes, adjacent tissues. Study outcomes and limitations: Tumors had less TCR diversity than lymph nodes, more than nontumor tissue.

TCRdb recomputed calls from the multiplex PCR reads with MiXCR, one row per CDR3 protein. The sample shows some 15,000 distinct CDR3 sequences, around 50% of them seen only once. V was pared by 3 bases and J by 5 bases, with 5 bases of the junction left unmatched. The CDR3 loop spans 15 amino acids. Germline assignment: CDR1 KGHDR and CDR2 SFDVKD. This clonotype was detected ten times or more. No antigen is known for it. The material sequenced was tumor-adjacent breast tissue. The chain recombines TRBV24-1 with TRBJ2-2, with 7 bases aligning to TRBD1. The receptor's source is a female donor with breast cancer. Some clones in this sample may be carry-over from other donors' samples. The CDR3 loop is CATSDLPQGTGELFF. CDR3 coding DNA: TGTGCCACCAGTGATCTACCACAGGGGACCGGGGAGCTGTTTTTT.